This T cell receptor (beta chain) was found in a study of a mutant IDH1 vaccine in newly diagnosed glioma (dated by TCRdb to the early 2020s). Study-level background: Vaccination began 4-6 weeks after radiotherapy alone, or alongside temozolomide cycles in the chemotherapy-containing groups. Of the approximately 30 treated patients, 62.5% were male and roughly 40% were female, and a mean age of 40.4 years was recorded. Before enrollment, patients had received standard therapy of radiotherapy alone, temozolomide alone, or radiochemotherapy with temozolomide; most received the combination. Visit V12 was the week-35 safety follow-up and visit V13 was the week-47 end of study. Peripheral blood was drawn at six visits: V03 (baseline), V05, V07, V10, V12 and V13. For exploratory analyses, longitudinal TCRB deep sequencing was carried out in some 25 treated patients wherever samples were available.

The sample's time point, from its label and the paper: week 47, end of study. Each vaccine dose, consisting of 300 ug of a 20-mer mutant IDH1 peptide in Montanide, was administered subcutaneously with topical imiquimod. Across visits V03 through V10, patients got a total of eight vaccinations, given in weeks 1, 3, 5, 7, 11, 15, 19 and 23. All donors had newly diagnosed IDH1-mutant astrocytomas of WHO grade 3 or 4 that showed loss of nuclear ATRX. The samples were drawn from NOA16, a multicentre, single-arm, open-label phase I trial in Germany that tested a mutant IDH1 peptide vaccine in humans for the first time. Genomic DNA for TCRB sequencing was extracted from EDTA blood using the DNeasy Blood and Tissue Kit. Note on this clone: Its antigen has not been determined. Base quality data are lacking; no much larger clone is found one base away.

CDR1 and CDR2 were assigned from the germline V gene as SGHDT and YYEEEE. V drops 0 bases and J drops 0 bases, leaving 13 bases in between. The CDR3 spans 16 residues, from the cysteine through the phenylalanine. Kept here is only the CDR3 DNA, which spans 48 bases and is read in frame from base 1. Library generation was performed with the immunoSEQ multiplex PCR assay. Rearranged TCR beta chain sequences were amplified using the hsTCRB Kit according to the manufacturer's protocol. An Illumina MiSeq was used to sequence the TCRB libraries. From the authors' description of their analysis: Demultiplexing, trimming and gene mapping were performed with the kit vendor's proprietary platform. TCRdb retrieved this table from immuneACCESS and kept in-frame rearrangements only. Not all clones are present; in checked studies, unresolved V genes account for under half, and no reason is known for the remainder. That table furnishes V, J and clone size, whereas the DNA furnished D and trimming. The sample profile shows around 61,000 clones; roughly 75% of them were found once. About 5% of the sample rests with the top ten.

The research as a whole found: Pseudoprogression appeared unrelated to alterations in the top peripheral T cell clonotypes detected by TCRB sequencing. Selection of PBMC samples for TCRB deep sequencing was based on availability. Vaccine-induced immune responses across multiple MHC alleles were detected in 93.3% of patients. The authors stated that sample limitations prevented analyses of patient blood samples from being reproduced.

The receptor was derived from a man aged 50 to 59 with glioma. The chain is made from TRBV5-6 and TRBJ2-7; matching of 7 bases hints at TRBD2 as the D gene. Source: PBMCs, taken from a glioma patient whose treatment included an IDH1 peptide vaccine. The DNA reads TGTGCCAGCAGCTTGGGGGGGGGCCAAAGCTCCTACGAGCAGTACTTC. The encoded protein is CASSLGGGQSSYEQYF.